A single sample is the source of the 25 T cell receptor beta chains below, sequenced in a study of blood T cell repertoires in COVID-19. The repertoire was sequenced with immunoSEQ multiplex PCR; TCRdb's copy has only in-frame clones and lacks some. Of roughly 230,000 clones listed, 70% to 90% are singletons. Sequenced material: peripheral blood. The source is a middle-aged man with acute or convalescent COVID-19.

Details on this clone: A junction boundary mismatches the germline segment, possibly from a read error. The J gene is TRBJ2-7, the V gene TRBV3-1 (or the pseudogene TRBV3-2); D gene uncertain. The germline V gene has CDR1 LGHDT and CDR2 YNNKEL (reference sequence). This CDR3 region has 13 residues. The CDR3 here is CASSQDRAYGQYF. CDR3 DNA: TGTGCCAGCAGCCAAGATAGAGCCTACGGGCAGTACTTC.

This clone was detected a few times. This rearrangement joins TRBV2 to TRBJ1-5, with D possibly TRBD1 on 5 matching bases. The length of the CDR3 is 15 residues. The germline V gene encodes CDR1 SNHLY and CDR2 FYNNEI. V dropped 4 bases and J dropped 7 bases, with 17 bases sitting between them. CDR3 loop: CASSGGRVQGQPQHF. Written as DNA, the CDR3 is TGTGCCAGCAGTGGGGGCAGGGTTCAAGGGCAGCCCCAGCATTTT.

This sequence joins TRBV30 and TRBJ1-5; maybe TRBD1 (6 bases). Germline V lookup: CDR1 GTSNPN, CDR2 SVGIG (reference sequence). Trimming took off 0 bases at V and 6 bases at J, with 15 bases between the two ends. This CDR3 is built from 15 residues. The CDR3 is CAWSVGRGIGQPQHF. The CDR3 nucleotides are TGTGCCTGGAGTGTAGGCAGGGGAATCGGTCAGCCCCAGCATTTT.

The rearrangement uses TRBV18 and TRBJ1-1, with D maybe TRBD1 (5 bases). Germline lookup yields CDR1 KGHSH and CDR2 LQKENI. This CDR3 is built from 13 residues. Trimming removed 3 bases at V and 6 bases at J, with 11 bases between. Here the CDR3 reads CASSPQGYAEAFF. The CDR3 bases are TGTGCCAGCTCACCCCAGGGTTACGCTGAAGCTTTCTTT.

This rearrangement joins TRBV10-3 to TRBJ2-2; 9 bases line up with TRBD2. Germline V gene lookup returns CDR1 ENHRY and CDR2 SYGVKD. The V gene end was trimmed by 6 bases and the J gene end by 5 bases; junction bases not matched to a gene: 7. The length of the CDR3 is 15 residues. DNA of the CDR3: TGTGCCATCAGGGCGGGGCTAGCGGGGACCGGGGAGCTGTTTTTT. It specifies CAIRAGLAGTGELFF.

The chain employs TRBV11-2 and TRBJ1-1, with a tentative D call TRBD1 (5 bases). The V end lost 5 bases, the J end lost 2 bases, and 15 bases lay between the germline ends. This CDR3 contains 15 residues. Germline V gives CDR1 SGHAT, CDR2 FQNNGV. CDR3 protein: CASSPSGNRNTEAFF. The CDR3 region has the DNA TGTGCCAGCAGCCCTTCAGGGAATCGTAACACTGAAGCTTTCTTT.

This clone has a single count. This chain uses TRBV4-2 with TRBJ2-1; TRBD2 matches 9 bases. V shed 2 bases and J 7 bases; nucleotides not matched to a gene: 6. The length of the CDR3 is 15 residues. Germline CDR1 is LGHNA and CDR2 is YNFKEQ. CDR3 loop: CASSQSSGAKNEQFF. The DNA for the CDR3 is TGTGCCAGCAGCCAATCTAGCGGGGCAAAGAATGAGCAGTTCTTC.

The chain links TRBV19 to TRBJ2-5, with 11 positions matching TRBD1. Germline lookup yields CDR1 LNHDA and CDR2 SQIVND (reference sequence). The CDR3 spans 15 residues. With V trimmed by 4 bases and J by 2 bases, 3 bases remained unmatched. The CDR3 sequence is CASSTRDRGQETQYF. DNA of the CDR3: TGTGCCAGTAGTACCCGGGACAGGGGGCAAGAGACCCAGTACTTC.

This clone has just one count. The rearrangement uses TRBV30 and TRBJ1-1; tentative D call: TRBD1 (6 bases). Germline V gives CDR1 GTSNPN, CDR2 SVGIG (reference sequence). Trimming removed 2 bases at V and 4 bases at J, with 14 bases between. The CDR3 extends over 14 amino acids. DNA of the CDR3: TGTGCCTGGAGTCAAGGACAGAGTGGCACTGAAGCTTTCTTT. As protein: CAWSQGQSGTEAFF.

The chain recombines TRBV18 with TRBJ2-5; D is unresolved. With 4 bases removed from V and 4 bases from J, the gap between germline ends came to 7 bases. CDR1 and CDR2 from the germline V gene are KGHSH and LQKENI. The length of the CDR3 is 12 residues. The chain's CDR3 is CASSLSGETQYF. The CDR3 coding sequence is TGTGCCAGCTCACTATCCGGAGAGACCCAGTACTTC.

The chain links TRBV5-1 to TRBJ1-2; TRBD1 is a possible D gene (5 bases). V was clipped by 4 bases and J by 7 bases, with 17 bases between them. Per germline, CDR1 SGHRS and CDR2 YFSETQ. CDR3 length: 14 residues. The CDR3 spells CASSIGQLEGGYTF. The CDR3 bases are TGCGCCAGCAGCATAGGACAATTGGAGGGTGGCTACACCTTC.

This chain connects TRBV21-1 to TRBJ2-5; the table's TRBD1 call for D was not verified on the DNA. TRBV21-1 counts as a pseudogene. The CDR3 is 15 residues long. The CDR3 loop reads CASSKFRVTFGTQYF. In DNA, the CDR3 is TGTGCCAGCAGCAAATTCAGGGTGACATTTGGGACCCAGTACTTC.

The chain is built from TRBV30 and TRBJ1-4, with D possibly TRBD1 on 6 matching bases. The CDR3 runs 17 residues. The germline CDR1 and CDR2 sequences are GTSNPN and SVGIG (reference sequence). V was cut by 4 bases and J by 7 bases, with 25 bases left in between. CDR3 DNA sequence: TGTGCCTGGAAGCGGGGGACATTGATTGGGCTTAGTGAAAAACTGTTTTTT. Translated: CAWKRGTLIGLSEKLFF.

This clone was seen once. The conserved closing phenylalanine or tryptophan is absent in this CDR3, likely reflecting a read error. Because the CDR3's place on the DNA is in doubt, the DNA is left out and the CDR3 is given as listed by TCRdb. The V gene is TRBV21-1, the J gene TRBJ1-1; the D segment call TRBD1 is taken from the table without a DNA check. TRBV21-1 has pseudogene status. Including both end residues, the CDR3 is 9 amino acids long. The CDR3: CASSKEGYL.

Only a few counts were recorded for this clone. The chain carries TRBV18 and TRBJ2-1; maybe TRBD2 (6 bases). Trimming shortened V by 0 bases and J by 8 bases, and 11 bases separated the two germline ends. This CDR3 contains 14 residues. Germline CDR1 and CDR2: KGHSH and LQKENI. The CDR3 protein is CASSPPPSADEQFF. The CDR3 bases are TGTGCCAGCTCACCACCGCCTAGCGCAGATGAGCAGTTCTTC.

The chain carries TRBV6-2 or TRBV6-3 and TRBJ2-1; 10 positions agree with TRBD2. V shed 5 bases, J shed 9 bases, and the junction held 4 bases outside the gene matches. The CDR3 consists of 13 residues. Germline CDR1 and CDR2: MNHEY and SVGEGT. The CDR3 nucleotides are TGTGCCAGCAGTAGCGGGGGGGCCTTTGAGCAGTTCTTC. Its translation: CASSSGGAFEQFF.

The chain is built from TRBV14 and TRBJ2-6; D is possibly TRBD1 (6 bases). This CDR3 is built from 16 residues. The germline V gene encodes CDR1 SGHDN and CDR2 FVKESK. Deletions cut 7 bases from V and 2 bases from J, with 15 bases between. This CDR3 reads CASTLGQYAGANVLTF. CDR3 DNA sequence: TGTGCCAGCACCCTGGGACAATATGCTGGGGCCAACGTCCTGACTTTC. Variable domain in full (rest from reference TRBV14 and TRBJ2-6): EAGVTQFPSHSVIEKGQTVTLRCDPISGHDNLYWYRRVMGKEIKFLLHFVKESKQDESGMPNNRFLAERTGGTYSTLKVQPAELEDSGVYFCASTLGQYAGANVLTFGAGSRLTVL.

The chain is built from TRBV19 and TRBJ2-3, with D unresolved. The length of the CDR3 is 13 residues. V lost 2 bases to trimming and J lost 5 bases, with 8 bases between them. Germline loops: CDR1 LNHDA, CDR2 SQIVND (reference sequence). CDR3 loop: CASSIQNRDTQYF. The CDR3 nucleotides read TGTGCCAGTAGTATACAGAACCGAGATACGCAGTATTTT.

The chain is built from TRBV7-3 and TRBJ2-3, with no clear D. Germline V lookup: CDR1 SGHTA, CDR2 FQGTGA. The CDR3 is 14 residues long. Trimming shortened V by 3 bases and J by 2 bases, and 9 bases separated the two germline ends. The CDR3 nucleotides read TGTGCCAGCAGCTTGGGCCGGAACACAGATACGCAGTATTTT. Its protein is CASSLGRNTDTQYF.

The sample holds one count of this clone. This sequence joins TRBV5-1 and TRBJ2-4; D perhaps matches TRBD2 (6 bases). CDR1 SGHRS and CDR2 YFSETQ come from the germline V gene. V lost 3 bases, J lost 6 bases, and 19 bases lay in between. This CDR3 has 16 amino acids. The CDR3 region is CASSSGLGGPSNIQYF. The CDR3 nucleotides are TGCGCCAGCAGCTCCGGGCTGGGGGGTCCTTCAAACATTCAGTACTTC.

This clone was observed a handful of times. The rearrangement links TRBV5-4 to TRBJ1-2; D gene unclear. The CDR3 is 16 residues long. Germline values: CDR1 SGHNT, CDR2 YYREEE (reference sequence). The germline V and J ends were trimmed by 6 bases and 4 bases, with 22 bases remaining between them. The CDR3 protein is CASTTSGGPLGYGYTF. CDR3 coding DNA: TGTGCCAGCACGACGTCCGGCGGGCCTCTTGGCTATGGCTACACCTTC.

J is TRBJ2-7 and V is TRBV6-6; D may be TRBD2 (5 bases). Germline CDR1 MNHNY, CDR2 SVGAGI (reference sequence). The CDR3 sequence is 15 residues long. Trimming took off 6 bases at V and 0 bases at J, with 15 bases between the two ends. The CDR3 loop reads CASSGLSPPSYEQYF. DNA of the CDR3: TGTGCCAGCAGCGGACTCTCTCCCCCCTCCTACGAGCAGTACTTC.

CDR3 loop: CASTPRGGTPFF. The CDR3 DNA follows: TGTGCCAGCACCCCACGGGGGGGGACCCCCTTCTTT. The V call is TRBV6-5, the J call TRBJ1-1; possibly TRBD1 for D (5 bases). The CDR3 is made up of 12 amino acids. V was shortened by 7 bases and J by 14 bases, with 20 bases between the two germline ends. Per germline, CDR1 MNHEY and CDR2 SVGAGI.

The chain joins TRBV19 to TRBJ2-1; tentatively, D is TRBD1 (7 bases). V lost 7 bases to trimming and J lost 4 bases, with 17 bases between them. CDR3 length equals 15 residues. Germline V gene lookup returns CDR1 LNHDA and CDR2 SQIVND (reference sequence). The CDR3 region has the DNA TGTGCCAGTACCATGGGGGGACAGATTTACAATGAGCAGTTCTTC. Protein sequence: CASTMGGQIYNEQFF.

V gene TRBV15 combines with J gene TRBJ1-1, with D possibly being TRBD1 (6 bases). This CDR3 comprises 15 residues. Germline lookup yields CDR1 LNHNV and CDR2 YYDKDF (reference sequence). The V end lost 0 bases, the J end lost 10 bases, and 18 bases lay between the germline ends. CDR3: CATSRDSRTDRRAFF. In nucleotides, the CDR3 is TGTGCCACCAGCAGAGATAGCCGGACCGACAGGAGAGCTTTCTTT. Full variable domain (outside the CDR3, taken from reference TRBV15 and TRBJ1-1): DAMVIQNPRYQVTQFGKPVTLSCSQTLNHNVMYWYQQKSSQAPKLLFHYYDKDFNNEADTPDNFQSRRPNTSFCFLDIRSPGLGDTAMYLCATSRDSRTDRRAFFGQGTRLTVV.